This T cell receptor beta chain appears in the sequencing data of a study of cytomegalovirus exposure and HLA in healthy donors. Background on the study: For the approximately 400 genotyped donors, approximately 82% fell within the Caucasian-associated ancestry cluster.

The PCR made use of 60 Vbeta and 13 Jbeta primers. This table comes from immunoSEQ multiplex PCR, and its TCRdb copy is limited to in-frame clones, with some not included. Of about 55,000 clones listed, roughly 85% are singletons. This clone was counted only a few times. What it recognizes is unknown. Study-wide points: Usually a TCR sequence was rare, but some public TCRs were found in many donors.

This clonotype was sampled from a man aged 25-45 years in good health and CMV-seronegative. The sequenced material came from PBMCs.

This chain's CDR3 is CASSLSGLTTDTQYF. In DNA, the CDR3 is TGTGCCAGCAGCTTATCGGGACTTACCACAGATACGCAGTATTTT. This chain uses TRBV11-2 with TRBJ2-3; D perhaps matches TRBD2 (6 bases). CDR1 SGHAT and CDR2 FQNNGV come from the germline V gene. The CDR3 has 15 amino acids. The V gene lost 2 bases and the J gene lost 2 bases, with 11 bases spanning the gap.